A selection of T cell receptor beta chains follows, all from one sample in a study of cytomegalovirus exposure and HLA in healthy donors. Assay: immunoSEQ multiplex PCR; the TCRdb copy retains only in-frame clones and omits some. The sample lists over 75,000 clones, roughly 85% occurring once. The sequenced material came from PBMCs. Every receptor here comes from a man between 18 and 35 years old in good health and CMV-seropositive. The CDR3 runs from the conserved cysteine through the conserved F or W. A D gene is named only where the DNA matches it firmly. Clone size is given for some rows only: seen once, a few or many times, or a class if the clone is expanded.

v_call: TRBV5-1
clone_size: NA
d_call: NA
j_call: TRBJ2-2
cdr3_length: 15
cdr3_aa: CASSPASSWGGELFF
cdr3_nt: TGCGCCAGCAGCCCAGCTAGCTCTTGGGGCGGGGAGCTGTTTTTT

v_call: TRBV27
clone_size: NA
d_call: TRBD1
j_call: TRBJ1-2
cdr3_length: 15
cdr3_aa: CASSSGTGDSYGYTF
cdr3_nt: TGTGCCAGCAGTTCGGGCACAGGGGACTCCTATGGCTACACCTTC

v_call: TRBV5-1
clone_size: NA
d_call: TRBD1
j_call: TRBJ2-3
cdr3_length: 15
cdr3_aa: CASSLGQAITDTQYF
cdr3_nt: TGCGCCAGCAGCCTGGGACAGGCGATCACAGATACGCAGTATTTT

v_call: TRBV5-1
clone_size: few
d_call: NA
j_call: TRBJ1-1
cdr3_length: 13
cdr3_aa: CASSLELRGEAFF
cdr3_nt: TGCGCCAGCAGCTTGGAACTCAGGGGTGAAGCTTTCTTT

v_call: TRBV27
clone_size: NA
d_call: NA
j_call: TRBJ1-3
cdr3_length: 14
cdr3_aa: CASSLVASGNTIYF
cdr3_nt: TGTGCCAGCAGTTTAGTAGCATCTGGAAACACCATATATTTT

v_call: TRBV10-3
clone_size: NA
d_call: TRBD1
j_call: TRBJ2-1
cdr3_length: 13
cdr3_aa: CAIRGTGMNEQFF
cdr3_nt: TGTGCCATCAGGGGGACAGGTATGAATGAGCAGTTCTTC

v_call: TRBV5-1
clone_size: NA
d_call: TRBD2
j_call: TRBJ2-2
cdr3_length: 16
cdr3_aa: CASSLGLAANTGELFF
cdr3_nt: TGCGCCAGCAGCTTAGGACTAGCGGCTAACACCGGGGAGCTGTTTTTT

v_call: TRBV4-1
clone_size: NA
d_call: NA
j_call: TRBJ1-1
cdr3_length: 14
cdr3_aa: CASSQEGGGTEAFF
cdr3_nt: TGCGCCAGCAGCCAAGAGGGGGGGGGCACTGAAGCTTTCTTT

v_call: TRBV28
clone_size: NA
d_call: NA
j_call: TRBJ2-2
cdr3_length: 13
cdr3_aa: CASSLRFPGELFF
cdr3_nt: TGTGCCAGCAGTCTTAGATTCCCCGGGGAGCTGTTTTTT

v_call: TRBV7-3
clone_size: NA
d_call: TRBD1
j_call: TRBJ2-6
cdr3_length: 22
cdr3_aa: CASSLISSWVGTGGTGANVLTF
cdr3_nt: TGTGCCAGCAGCTTAATTTCTTCATGGGTTGGGACAGGGGGGACTGGGGCCAACGTCCTGACTTTC

v_call: TRBV29-1
clone_size: NA
d_call: TRBD2
j_call: TRBJ2-3
cdr3_length: 19
cdr3_aa: CSVEAYGSGSWTSTDTQYF
cdr3_nt: TGCAGCGTGGAGGCGTATGGTAGCGGGAGTTGGACTAGCACAGATACGCAGTATTTT

v_call: TRBV5-1
clone_size: few
d_call: NA
j_call: TRBJ2-7
cdr3_length: 14
cdr3_aa: CASSLTGISDEQYF
cdr3_nt: TGCGCCAGCAGCTTGACAGGGATCTCGGACGAGCAGTACTTC

v_call: TRBV5-8
clone_size: NA
d_call: NA
j_call: TRBJ2-7
cdr3_length: 10
cdr3_aa: CASSFGEQYF
cdr3_nt: TGTGCCAGCAGCTTCGGTGAGCAGTACTTC

v_call: TRBV13
clone_size: few
d_call: TRBD2
j_call: TRBJ2-2
cdr3_length: 16
cdr3_aa: CASSHGTSGHTGELFF
cdr3_nt: TGTGCCAGCAGCCACGGGACTAGCGGACACACCGGGGAGCTGTTTTTT

v_call: TRBV5-5
clone_size: NA
d_call: NA
j_call: TRBJ2-1
cdr3_length: 14
cdr3_aa: CASSHWAGYNEQFF
cdr3_nt: TGTGCCAGCAGCCACTGGGCGGGGTACAATGAGCAGTTCTTC

v_call: TRBV27
clone_size: NA
d_call: NA
j_call: TRBJ2-3
cdr3_length: 17
cdr3_aa: CASSLSRESRDTDTQYF
cdr3_nt: TGTGCCAGCAGTTTATCACGGGAGTCGCGAGACACAGATACGCAGTATTTT

v_call: TRBV27
clone_size: NA
d_call: TRBD2
j_call: TRBJ2-5
cdr3_length: 14
cdr3_aa: CASSLAGQQETQYF
cdr3_nt: TGTGCCAGCAGTCTAGCGGGACAGCAAGAGACCCAGTACTTC

v_call: TRBV9
clone_size: NA
d_call: NA
j_call: TRBJ2-7
cdr3_length: 15
cdr3_aa: CASSEGTWGADEQYF
cdr3_nt: TGTGCCAGCAGCGAAGGGACATGGGGAGCGGACGAGCAGTACTTC

v_call: TRBV27
clone_size: NA
d_call: NA
j_call: TRBJ2-1
cdr3_length: 13
cdr3_aa: CASGGPNYNEQFF
cdr3_nt: TGTGCCAGCGGAGGGCCCAACTACAATGAGCAGTTCTTC

v_call: TRBV19
clone_size: NA
d_call: NA
j_call: TRBJ2-2
cdr3_length: 15
cdr3_aa: CASSTNRVPTGELFF
cdr3_nt: TGTGCCAGTAGTACCAATAGAGTCCCGACCGGGGAGCTGTTTTTT